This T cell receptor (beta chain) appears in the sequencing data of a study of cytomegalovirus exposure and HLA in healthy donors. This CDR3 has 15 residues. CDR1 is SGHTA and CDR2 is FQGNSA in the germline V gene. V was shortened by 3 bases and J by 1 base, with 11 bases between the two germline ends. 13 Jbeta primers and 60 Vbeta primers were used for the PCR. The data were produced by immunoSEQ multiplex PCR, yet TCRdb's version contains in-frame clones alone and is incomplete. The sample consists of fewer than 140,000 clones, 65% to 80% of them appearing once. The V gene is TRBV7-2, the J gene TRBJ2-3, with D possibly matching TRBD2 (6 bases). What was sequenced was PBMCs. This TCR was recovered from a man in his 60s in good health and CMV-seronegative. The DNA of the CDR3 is TGTGCCAGCAGCTTCAGGGCTAGCGGCACAGATACGCAGTATTTT. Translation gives CASSFRASGTDTQYF. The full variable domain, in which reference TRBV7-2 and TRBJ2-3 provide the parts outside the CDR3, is GAGVSQSPSNKVTEKGKDVELRCDPISGHTALYWYRQSLGQGLEFLIYFQGNSAPDKSGLPSDRFSAERTGGSVSTLTIQRTQQEDSAVYLCASSFRASGTDTQYFGPGTRLTVL.